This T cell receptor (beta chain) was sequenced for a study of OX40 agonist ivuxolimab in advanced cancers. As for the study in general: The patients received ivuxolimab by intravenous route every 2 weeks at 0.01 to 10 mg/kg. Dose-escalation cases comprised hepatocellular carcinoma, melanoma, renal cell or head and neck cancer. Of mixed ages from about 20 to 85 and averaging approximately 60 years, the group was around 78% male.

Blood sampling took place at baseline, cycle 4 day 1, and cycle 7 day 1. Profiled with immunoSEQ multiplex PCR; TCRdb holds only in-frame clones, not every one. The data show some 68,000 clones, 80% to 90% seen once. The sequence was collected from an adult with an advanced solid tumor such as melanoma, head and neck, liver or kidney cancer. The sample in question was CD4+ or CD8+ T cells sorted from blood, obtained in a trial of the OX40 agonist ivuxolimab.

CDR3 sequence reads: CATSSPGTFGTPRAQYF. CDR3 DNA: TGTGCCACCAGCAGCCCTGGGACATTCGGGACCCCTAGGGCGCAGTATTTT. The chain links TRBV15 to TRBJ2-3; weak D call: TRBD1 (6 bases). V was pared by 3 bases and J by 10 bases, with 26 bases between. Germline V gene lookup returns CDR1 LNHNV and CDR2 YYDKDF (reference sequence). This CDR3 is built from 17 residues.